The 26 T cell receptor beta chains listed next were all sequenced from one sample in a study of regulatory T cells in long-lasting Graves disease. Relying on iRepertoire HTBI primers and Arm-PCR of CDR3 regions, the team built TCR beta libraries. TCRdb itself ran the multiplex PCR reads through MiXCR, one entry per CDR3 protein. In the table there are about half a million distinct CDR3 sequences, about 12% of which are singletons. Regarding time point: newly diagnosed GD, antithyroid drugs for less than 3 months. The TCR library used RNA extracted from PBMCs. The sample was also linked to a second study, of T cells in Graves' hyperthyroidism and ophthalmopathy.

Sequencing used peripheral blood mononuclear cells (PBMCs), obtained at new diagnosis, from a patient treated with antithyroid drugs. These receptors all come from a woman younger than 45 with Graves disease.

This chain connects TRBV19 to TRBJ2-3; weak D call: TRBD2 (6 bases). Germline V CDR1 and CDR2: LNHDA, SQIVND (reference sequence). The CDR3 sequence is 14 residues long. Trimming cost V 5 bases and J 4 bases, with 13 bases left between them. The CDR3 nucleotides read TGTGCCAGTAGTCGGGGTAGCGGTGCAGATACGCAGTATTTT. This sequence encodes CASSRGSGADTQYF.

This clonotype was recorded many times. This chain uses TRBV12-3 or TRBV12-4 with TRBJ1-1; no clear D gene. This CDR3 contains 15 residues. V was pared by 5 bases and J by 1 base, with 14 bases between. The CDR3 loop reads CASSAQALGNTEAFF. The CDR3 DNA is TGTGCCAGCAGTGCGCAGGCCCTAGGGAACACTGAAGCTTTCTTT.

This clonotype came up many times. The chain joins TRBV5-1 to TRBJ1-6, with 8 bases lining up with TRBD1. The CDR3 totals 15 residues. CDR1 and CDR2 from the germline V gene are SGHRS and YFSETQ. With V trimmed by 4 bases and J by 6 bases, 6 bases remained unmatched. The CDR3 region has the DNA TGCGCCAGCAGCCAAACGACAGGGGTTAATTCACCCCTCCACTTT. Protein: CASSQTTGVNSPLHF.

There are many counts of this clonotype. This chain joins TRBV5-1 and TRBJ2-2, with 8 bases fitting TRBD1. The junction had 9 bases not matched to a gene; V was cut back by 2 bases and J by 3 bases. The CDR3 is made up of 17 amino acids. CDR1 and CDR2 (germline): SGHRS, YFSETQ. For the CDR3, the DNA is TGCGCCAGCAGCTTCGTACCGCCGGGACAGGACACCGGGGAGCTGTTTTTT. It encodes CASSFVPPGQDTGELFF.

V usage is TRBV4-1 and J usage is TRBJ1-5; D is unresolved. Germline-derived CDR1 and CDR2 are MGHRA and YSYEKL. With 1 base removed from V and 7 bases from J, the gap between germline ends came to 17 bases. This CDR3 spans 16 amino acids. CDR3 nucleotides: TGCGCCAGCAGCCAAGGGGGAGCGTTCGGGCCGCAGCCCCAGCATTTT. Protein sequence: CASSQGGAFGPQPQHF.

This clonotype appeared a few times. The chain combines TRBV7-9 with TRBJ1-2; a weak D match, TRBD1 (5 bases). The length of the CDR3 is 18 residues. Trimming took off 4 bases at V and 2 bases at J, with 23 bases between the two ends. Germline CDR1 reads SEHNR; CDR2 reads FQNEAQ (reference sequence). The CDR3 bases are TGTGCCAGCAGCTCCCTCGGGGGGGTTGCGTTCCGGAACTATGGCTACACCTTC. Protein product: CASSSLGGVAFRNYGYTF.

This clonotype was seen a few times. The gene calls are TRBV19 and TRBJ2-2; possibly TRBD1 for D (6 bases). CDR3 length: 15 amino acids. The V end lost 3 bases, the J end lost 0 bases, and 8 bases lay between the germline ends. The germline CDR1 and CDR2 sequences are LNHDA and SQIVND (reference sequence). CDR3 in amino acids: CASSMWTANTGELFF. Written as DNA, the CDR3 is TGTGCCAGTAGTATGTGGACAGCGAACACCGGGGAGCTGTTTTTT. Drawing the rest from reference TRBV19 and TRBJ2-2, the complete variable domain is DGGITQSPKYLFRKEGQNVTLSCEQNLNHDAMYWYRQDPGQGLRLIYYSQIVNDFQKGDIAEGYSVSREKKESFPLTVTSAQKNPTAFYLCASSMWTANTGELFFGEGSRLTVL.

In its sample, this clonotype was seen many times. V and J are TRBV27 and TRBJ2-2; 12 positions match TRBD2. The CDR3 has 16 amino acids. Germline CDR1 is MNHEY and CDR2 is SMNVEV (reference sequence). V lost 3 bases and J lost 6; bases outside the gene matches: 5. DNA of the CDR3: TGTGCCAGCAGTTTGTTCCTAGCGGGAGGGTCCGGGGAGCTGTTTTTT. Amino acids: CASSLFLAGGSGELFF.

This clonotype appeared a few times. The rearrangement uses TRBV11-3 and TRBJ1-4; tentatively, D is TRBD1 (5 bases). The germline CDR1 and CDR2 sequences are SGHNT and YENEEA. The V end was cut by 4 bases, the J end by 8 bases, with 17 bases between. CDR3 length equals 15 residues. DNA for the CDR3: TGTGCCAGCAGCTCATACGGGACGCCCGGAGAAAAACTGTTTTTT. It encodes CASSSYGTPGEKLFF.

This clonotype was detected only a few times. The chain is built from TRBV19 and TRBJ1-1; unclear D gene. Germline loops: CDR1 LNHDA, CDR2 SQIVND (reference sequence). V was shortened by 6 bases and J by 6 bases, with 14 bases between the two germline ends. This CDR3 spans 13 amino acids. CDR3 sequence reads: CASRKTETSEAFF. The DNA for the CDR3 is TGTGCCAGTAGGAAAACAGAAACCTCTGAAGCTTTCTTT.

This clonotype was counted between two and nine times. The chain joins TRBV15 to TRBJ1-5; D is unresolved. Trimming took off 6 bases at V and 10 bases at J, with 16 bases between the two ends. CDR1 is LNHNV, CDR2 YYDKDF, per germline (reference sequence). The length of the CDR3 is 13 residues. The CDR3 spells CATSPSPNKPQHF. In nucleotides, the CDR3 is TGTGCCACCAGTCCGAGCCCCAATAAACCCCAGCATTTT.

This clonotype was detected ten times or more. The CDR3 nucleotides are TGTGCCAGCGGCGGACAGCCGGCGGGGATAAGCAGGCCCCTCCACTTT. It translates to CASGGQPAGISRPLHF. The V gene is TRBV2, the J gene TRBJ1-6; D might be TRBD1 (6 bases). The CDR3 spans 16 residues. V was pared by 8 bases and J by 13 bases, with 27 bases between. Germline V CDR1 and CDR2: SNHLY, FYNNEI.

Note on this clonotype: A read error is possible here, since a much larger clone lies one base away. The chain is built from TRBV7-9 and TRBJ2-7, with D perhaps TRBD1 (5 bases). The CDR3 covers 14 residues. The V gene's germline CDR1 is SEHNR and CDR2 FQNEAQ (reference sequence). The CDR3: CANSLDPGSYEQYF. CDR3 DNA: TGTGCCAACAGCTTAGACCCAGGGTCCTACGAGCAGTACTTC.

Many counts were recorded for this clonotype. The V call is TRBV19, the J call TRBJ1-2; a possible D gene is TRBD1 (6 bases). This CDR3 has 14 residues. V lost 3 bases and J lost 4, with 12 bases in between. CDR1 and CDR2 from the germline V gene are LNHDA and SQIVND (reference sequence). The CDR3 DNA is TGTGCCAGTAGTATTCAACAGGGAATCTATGGCTACACCTTC. This codes for CASSIQQGIYGYTF.

At least ten counts were recorded for this clonotype. The genes are TRBV7-2 and TRBJ2-1; D ambiguous. Germline V gene data show CDR1 as SGHTA and CDR2 as FQGNSA. V was clipped by 4 bases and J by 8 bases, with 12 bases between them. This CDR3 comprises 13 residues. This chain's CDR3 is CASSSTLWDEQFF. The CDR3 region has the DNA TGTGCCAGCAGCTCCACACTGTGGGATGAGCAGTTCTTC.

This clonotype was seen repeatedly, ten times or more. The chain has TRBV9 and TRBJ2-3; D remains unclear. The CDR3 has 16 residues. V was shortened by 1 base and J by 3 bases, with 15 bases between the two germline ends. Germline V gene sequence: CDR1 SGDLS, CDR2 YYNGEE. This CDR3 is CASSVSDFLTTDTQYF. The CDR3 coding sequence is TGTGCCAGCAGCGTAAGCGACTTTCTTACTACAGATACGCAGTATTTT.

A remark on this clonotype: The likely explanation is a read error, given a far larger clone one base away. The rearrangement links TRBV7-2 to TRBJ2-3; tentative D call: TRBD1 (6 bases). Germline CDR1 reads SGHTA; CDR2 reads FQGNSA. The CDR3 runs 12 residues. CDR3 coding DNA: TGTGCCAGCAGCTTCAACAGGGATATGCAGTATTTT. Protein product: CASSFNRDMQYF. Complete variable domain (other parts from reference TRBV7-2 and TRBJ2-3): GAGVSQSPSNKVTEKGKDVELRCDPISGHTALYWYRQSLGQGLEFLIYFQGNSAPDKSGLPSDRFSAERTGGSVSTLTIQRTQQEDSAVYLCASSFNRDMQYFGPGTRLTVL.

The sample holds a few counts of this clonotype. A much larger clone differs by one base, so this may be a read error. J is TRBJ1-2 and V is TRBV12-3 or TRBV12-4; maybe TRBD1 (5 bases). The CDR3 totals 13 residues. CDR3 in DNA: TGTGCCGGCAGTTTTTGGGGGTTCTATGGCTACACCTTC. Protein: CAGSFWGFYGYTF.

This clonotype occurred many times. The V gene is TRBV28, the J gene TRBJ2-1, with no clear D. The germline CDR1 and CDR2 sequences are MDHEN and SYDVKM. Deletions cut 3 bases from V and 8 bases from J, with 14 bases between. This CDR3 contains 14 residues. The CDR3: CASSFTNPIDEQFF. DNA of the CDR3: TGTGCCAGCAGTTTTACAAATCCGATCGATGAGCAGTTCTTC.

Many counts were recorded for this clonotype. This rearrangement joins TRBV7-9 to TRBJ2-1; D is uncertain. Looked up from germline, CDR1 is SEHNR and CDR2 is FQNEAQ (reference sequence). Trimming cost V 2 bases and J 7 bases, with 9 bases left between them. The CDR3 extends over 13 amino acids. DNA for the CDR3: TGTGCCAGCAGCTTACGCGAGGTGAATGAGCAGTTCTTC. This sequence encodes CASSLREVNEQFF.

This clonotype was seen repeatedly, ten times or more. The chain has TRBV27 and TRBJ2-7; 14 bases fit TRBD2. The V segment lost 9 bases and the J segment 7 bases; nucleotides outside the gene matches: 11. The CDR3 has 15 amino acids. The V gene's germline CDR1 is MNHEY and CDR2 SMNVEV (reference sequence). CDR3 in amino acids: CASRLAGGPVSEQYF. Written as DNA, the CDR3 is TGTGCCAGTCGACTAGCGGGAGGGCCAGTTTCAGAGCAGTACTTC.

This clonotype was seen repeatedly, ten times or more. The chain employs TRBV27 and TRBJ2-1; 7 bases are shared with TRBD2. The CDR3 is 14 amino acids. The V and J ends lost 7 bases and 2 bases, in that order; junction bases with no gene match: 5. The germline V gene encodes CDR1 MNHEY and CDR2 SMNVEV (reference sequence). The CDR3 region is CASTLSGTYNEQFF. The DNA for the CDR3 is TGTGCCAGCACCTTGAGCGGGACCTACAATGAGCAGTTCTTC.

This clonotype was detected ten times or more. The J gene is TRBJ2-3, the V gene TRBV18; TRBD2 aligns across 7 bases. V lost 5 bases to trimming and J lost 2 bases; unmatched junction nucleotides: 4. CDR3 length: 14 residues. Germline V CDR1 and CDR2: KGHSH, LQKENI. CDR3 DNA sequence: TGTGCCAGCTCATCCGGGACTACCACAGATACGCAGTATTTT. Translation gives CASSSGTTTDTQYF.

In its sample, this clonotype was seen many times. The rearrangement uses TRBV7-9 and TRBJ2-1; TRBD1 or TRBD2 may be the D gene (5 bases each). Germline CDR1 SEHNR, CDR2 FQNEAQ (reference sequence). Trimming removed 1 base at V and 8 bases at J, with 12 bases between. The CDR3 is 14 amino acids. The DNA of the CDR3 is TGTGCCAGCAGCTTAGGGGGACGCCCTCATGAGCAGTTCTTC. It specifies CASSLGGRPHEQFF.

This clonotype was counted at least ten times. This sequence joins TRBV2 and TRBJ2-2, with TRBD2 matching over 7 bases. After removal of 0 bases from V and 7 bases from J, the junction contained 8 bases not matched to a gene. Germline V gene lookup returns CDR1 SNHLY and CDR2 FYNNEI. CDR3 length: 16 amino acids. The CDR3 sequence is CASSEALPGRRGELFF. In DNA, the CDR3 is TGTGCCAGCAGTGAAGCGCTTCCCGGGAGGCGCGGGGAGCTGTTTTTT.

At least ten counts were recorded for this clonotype. The chain carries TRBV10-3 and TRBJ2-7; D tentatively reads TRBD1 or TRBD2 (6 bases each). Germline lookup yields CDR1 ENHRY and CDR2 SYGVKD. The CDR3 contains 15 residues. V dropped 5 bases and J dropped 2 bases, with 16 bases sitting between them. The DNA for the CDR3 is TGTGCCATCAGTAACTCTTGGCGGGACACCTACGAGCAGTACTTC. Translation: CAISNSWRDTYEQYF.